This T cell receptor beta chain was observed in a study of OX40 agonist ivuxolimab in advanced cancers. Overall study context: Intravenous ivuxolimab at 0.01 to 10 mg/kg was given to patients every 2 weeks. Study-wide results and caveats: The antigen specificity of the peripheral T cells (those that were expanded) was not determined. Expanded clones tended on average to be more numerous among CD8+ T cells than CD4+.

Germline V lookup: CDR1 MNHNS, CDR2 SASEGT. V was pared by 10 bases and J by 6 bases, with 13 bases between. The CDR3 has 13 residues. Prior autoimmune disease or systemic immunosuppression barred patients. In the case of this clone: Its antigen remains unknown.

Generated by immunoSEQ multiplex PCR, the TCRdb table keeps only in-frame clones and is missing some. The sample contains 77,000 or so clones, over 85% of which appear only once. The source is an adult with an advanced solid tumor such as melanoma, head and neck, liver or kidney cancer. The sequencing used CD4+ or CD8+ T cells sorted from blood, collected in a trial of the OX40 agonist ivuxolimab. V is TRBV6-1 and J is TRBJ1-6, with a possible D match to TRBD1 (6 bases). The CDR3 sequence is CATRAGANSPLHF. CDR3 nucleotides: TGTGCCACCAGAGCGGGGGCTAATTCACCCCTCCACTTT.